This TCR beta chain originates from a study of T cell repertoires in cytomegalovirus infection. Whole-study context: Public TCR beta signatures marked donors with CMV infection and the matching HLA. Study results and caveats: Ex vivo responses were dominated by HLA-C-restricted CMV-specific TCR beta clonotypes. Frequencies of public TCR beta families were cumulated, and this identified carriers of CMV plus the relevant HLA.

TCRdb reanalysed the reads using MiXCR and keeps one entry per CDR3 protein. The sample lists about 740,000 distinct CDR3 sequences, 35% occurring once. CDR1 and CDR2 from the germline V gene are MNHNY and SVGAGI (reference sequence). CDR3 length equals 14 residues. V dropped 2 bases and J dropped 0 bases, with 6 bases sitting between them. As regards this clonotype: Its antigen remains unknown.

J is TRBJ2-3 and V is TRBV6-6; possibly TRBD1 for D (5 bases). Sequenced: PBMCs. The clonotype was recovered from a human donor in good health (CMV status not recorded). Some clones in this sample may be carry-over from other donors' samples. CDR3 in DNA: TGTGCCAGCAGTTACGCAGGGAGCACAGATACGCAGTATTTT. Protein sequence: CASSYAGSTDTQYF.